The following is a TCR beta chain sequence with its context. This specimen comes from a study of T cells in Graves' hyperthyroidism and ophthalmopathy. This CDR3 region has 16 residues. V shed 1 base, J shed 7 bases, and the junction held 7 bases outside the gene matches. Germline loops: CDR1 MNHEY, CDR2 SMNVEV (reference sequence). TCR beta CDR3 regions were amplified from RNA transcripts. The study used the HTBI primer set for a first-round RT-PCR of the TCR CDR3. MiXCR, applied by TCRdb to the multiplex PCR reads, yields one record per CDR3 protein. The data hold a few hundred thousand distinct CDR3 sequences, with around 20% observed a single time.

The chain has TRBV27 and TRBJ2-7, with 13 bases lining up with TRBD2. The sequence came from a woman in her fifties or sixties with Graves' hyperthyroidism. Sequencing input: blood. The CDR3 here is CASSLLVTSGRVEQYF. As DNA, the CDR3 is TGTGCCAGCAGTTTATTAGTAACTAGCGGGAGGGTTGAGCAGTACTTC.